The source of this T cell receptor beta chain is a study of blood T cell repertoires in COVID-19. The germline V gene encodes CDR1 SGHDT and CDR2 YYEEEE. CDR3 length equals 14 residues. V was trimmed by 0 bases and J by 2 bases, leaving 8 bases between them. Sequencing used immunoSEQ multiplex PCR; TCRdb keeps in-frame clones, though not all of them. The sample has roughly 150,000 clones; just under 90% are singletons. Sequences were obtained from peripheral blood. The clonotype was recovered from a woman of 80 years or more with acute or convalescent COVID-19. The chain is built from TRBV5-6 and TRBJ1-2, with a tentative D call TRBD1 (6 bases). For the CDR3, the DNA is TGTGCCAGCAGCTTGGGACAGGCGAACTATGGCTACACCTTC. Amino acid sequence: CASSLGQANYGYTF.